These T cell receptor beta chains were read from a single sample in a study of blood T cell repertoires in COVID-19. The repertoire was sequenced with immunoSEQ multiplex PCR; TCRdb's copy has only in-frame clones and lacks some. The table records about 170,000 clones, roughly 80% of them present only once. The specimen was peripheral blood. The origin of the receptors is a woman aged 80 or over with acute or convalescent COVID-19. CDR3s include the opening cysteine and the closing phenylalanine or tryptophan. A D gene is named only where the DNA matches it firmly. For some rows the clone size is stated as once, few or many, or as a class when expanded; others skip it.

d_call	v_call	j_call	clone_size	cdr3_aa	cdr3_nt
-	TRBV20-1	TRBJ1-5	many	CSARERRAQHF	TGCAGTGCTAGAGAAAGGAGGGCCCAGCATTTT
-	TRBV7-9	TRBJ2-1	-	CASSPRGGSYNEQFF	TGTGCCAGCAGCCCGAGAGGGGGCTCCTACAATGAGCAGTTCTTC
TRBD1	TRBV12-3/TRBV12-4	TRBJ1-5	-	CASREGASQPQHF	TGTGCCAGCCGCGAGGGGGCGAGCCAGCCCCAGCATTTT
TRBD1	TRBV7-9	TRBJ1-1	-	CASSLQGVTEAFF	TGTGCCAGCAGTTTACAGGGGGTCACTGAAGCTTTCTTT
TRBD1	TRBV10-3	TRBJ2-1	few	CAIRDRYNEQFF	TGTGCCATCAGGGACAGGTACAATGAGCAGTTCTTC
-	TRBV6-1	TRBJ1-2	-	CATGSGEVKYGYTF	TGTGCCACTGGGTCCGGGGAAGTAAAATATGGCTACACCTTC
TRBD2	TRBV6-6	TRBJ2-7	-	CASTETSVISYEQYF	TGTGCCAGCACCGAGACTAGCGTCATATCCTACGAGCAGTACTTC
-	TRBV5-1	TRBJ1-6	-	CASSLRGGDSPLHF	TGCGCCAGCAGCTTGCGGGGGGGAGACTCACCCCTCCACTTT
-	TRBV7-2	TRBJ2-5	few	CASSLFRQAQETQYF	TGTGCCAGCAGCCTATTTCGACAAGCTCAAGAGACCCAGTACTTC
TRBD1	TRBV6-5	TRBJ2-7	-	CASSLSGQGSLYF	TGTGCCAGCAGTTTGTCAGGACAGGGCTCGCTGTACTTC
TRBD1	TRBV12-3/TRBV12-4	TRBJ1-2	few	CASSQGDGYTF	TGTGCCAGCAGCCAGGGGGATGGCTACACCTTC
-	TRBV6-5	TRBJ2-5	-	CASSGEGGGETQYF	TGTGCCAGCAGCGGCGAAGGGGGTGGGGAGACCCAGTACTTC
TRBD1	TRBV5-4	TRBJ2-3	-	CASSSRDRGRTDTQYF	TGTGCCAGCAGCTCGCGGGACAGGGGACGCACAGATACGCAGTATTTT
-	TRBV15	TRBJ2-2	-	CATSRASDFGELFF	TGTGCCACCAGCAGAGCTTCAGATTTCGGGGAGCTGTTTTTT
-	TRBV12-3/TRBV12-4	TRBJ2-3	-	CASSFYSTDTQYF	TGTGCCAGCAGTTTCTATAGCACAGATACGCAGTATTTT
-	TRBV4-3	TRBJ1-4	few	CASAYSTDNEKLFF	TGCGCCAGCGCTTATTCGACAGATAATGAAAAACTGTTTTTT
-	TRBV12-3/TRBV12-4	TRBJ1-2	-	CASTPLLGLGYTF	TGTGCCAGCACCCCGTTGTTGGGGCTAGGCTACACCTTC
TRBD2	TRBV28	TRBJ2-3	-	CAITREGGHTQYF	TGTGCCATTACTCGGGAGGGCGGGCATACGCAGTATTTT
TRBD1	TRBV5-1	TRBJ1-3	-	CASSTDRGGNTIYF	TGCGCCAGCAGCACGGACAGGGGTGGAAACACCATATATTTT
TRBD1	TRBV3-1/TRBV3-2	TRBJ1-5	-	CASSQAGTGGNQPQHF	TGTGCCAGCAGCCAGGCAGGGACAGGGGGGAATCAGCCCCAGCATTTT
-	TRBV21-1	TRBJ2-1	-	CASKPFEGLPAQISYNEQFF	TGTGCCAGTAAACCCTTTGAGGGACTTCCAGCGCAGATCTCCTACAATGAGCAGTTCTTC
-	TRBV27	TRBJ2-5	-	CASSTDATTWETQYF	TGTGCCAGCAGTACCGATGCGACAACCTGGGAGACCCAGTACTTC
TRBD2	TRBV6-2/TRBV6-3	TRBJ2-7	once	CASSRETSGVGEQYF	TGTGCCAGCAGCCGAGAGACTAGCGGGGTGGGAGAGCAGTACTTC
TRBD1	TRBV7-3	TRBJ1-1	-	CASSRTGMNTEAFF	TGTGCCAGCAGCCGGACAGGGATGAACACTGAAGCTTTCTTT
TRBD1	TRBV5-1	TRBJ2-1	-	CASSPAGTEGNEQFF	TGCGCCAGCAGCCCTGCCGGGACAGAGGGCAATGAGCAGTTCTTC
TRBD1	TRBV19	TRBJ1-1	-	CASSVDRDAEAFF	TGTGCCAGTAGCGTGGACAGGGACGCTGAAGCTTTCTTT
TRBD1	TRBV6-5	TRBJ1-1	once	CASINRGMNTEAFF	TGTGCCAGCATCAACAGGGGGATGAACACTGAAGCTTTCTTT
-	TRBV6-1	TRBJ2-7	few	CASTESGTYEQYF	TGTGCCAGCACTGAATCAGGGACCTACGAGCAGTACTTC
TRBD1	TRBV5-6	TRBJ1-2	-	CASRQGAAYGYTF	TGTGCCAGCAGGCAGGGGGCCGCCTATGGCTACACCTTC
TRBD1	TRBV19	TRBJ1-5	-	CASSSGDRTRHQPQHF	TGTGCCAGTAGTTCCGGGGACAGGACGAGGCATCAGCCCCAGCATTTT
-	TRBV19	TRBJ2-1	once	CASSIDPRQQQFF	TGTGCCAGTAGTATAGATCCCCGACAGCAGCAGTTCTTC
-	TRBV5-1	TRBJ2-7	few	CASSAGGYEQYF	TGCGCCAGCAGCGCAGGGGGGTACGAGCAGTACTTC
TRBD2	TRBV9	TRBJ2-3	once	CASSAASGQSTDTQYF	TGTGCCAGCAGCGCCGCTAGCGGGCAGAGCACAGATACGCAGTATTTT
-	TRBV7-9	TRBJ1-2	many	CASSLAAEAHGYTF	TGTGCCAGCAGCTTAGCGGCGGAAGCCCATGGCTACACCTTC
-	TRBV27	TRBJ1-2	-	CASRFRANYGYTF	TGTGCCAGCAGATTCAGGGCTAACTATGGCTACACCTTC
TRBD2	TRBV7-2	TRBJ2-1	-	CASSLGVRLAGGPGNEQFF	TGTGCCAGCAGCTTAGGGGTTCGGCTAGCGGGAGGGCCAGGCAATGAGCAGTTCTTC
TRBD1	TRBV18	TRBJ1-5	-	CASSPSWTGGNQPQHF	TGTGCCAGCTCACCAAGCTGGACAGGAGGCAATCAGCCCCAGCATTTT